These 27 T cell receptor beta chains were all obtained from the same sample, sequenced in a study of cytomegalovirus exposure and HLA in healthy donors. Clones were sequenced by immunoSEQ multiplex PCR, and TCRdb holds only the in-frame ones, with some missing. The table has some 200,000 clones, about 80% seen once. Sequenced: PBMCs. The receptors derive from a woman between 18 and 29 years old in good health and CMV-seropositive.

This clone was counted at least ten times. The rearrangement joins TRBV6-6 to TRBJ2-4; D might be TRBD1 (7 bases). Between the trimmed V and J ends, which lost 5 bases and 1 base, there was a span of 15 bases. This CDR3 comprises 16 residues. CDR1 is MNHNY and CDR2 is SVGAGI in the germline V gene (reference sequence). In DNA form, the CDR3 reads TGTGCCAGCAGTCGACAGGGAGGAGGCGCCAAAAACATTCAGTACTTC. The encoded protein is CASSRQGGGAKNIQYF.

J is TRBJ2-3 and V is TRBV11-2; D perhaps matches TRBD1 (6 bases). CDR1 and CDR2 (germline): SGHAT, FQNNGV. V lost 5 bases and J 9 bases, leaving 12 bases between the germline ends. The CDR3 runs to 12 residues. For the CDR3, the DNA is TGTGCCAGCAGCCCCCTGCAGGGGACGCAGTATTTT. Translated, it gives CASSPLQGTQYF.

In this sample, this clone turned up a few times. This chain joins TRBV4-1 and TRBJ2-7; D uncertain. Germline V CDR1 and CDR2: MGHRA, YSYEKL. Between the trimmed V and J ends, which lost 1 base and 2 bases, there was a span of 3 bases. This CDR3 spans 12 amino acids. The CDR3 DNA is TGCGCCAGCAGCCAAGGGCCCTACGAGCAGTACTTC. Its protein is CASSQGPYEQYF.

This clone was observed once. The rearrangement joins TRBV7-9 to TRBJ1-4; TRBD1 might be the D (5 bases). Germline CDR1 and CDR2: SEHNR and FQNEAQ (reference sequence). V gave up 2 bases and J gave up 7 bases, with 14 bases separating them. The CDR3 runs to 15 residues. The CDR3 is CASSLSSRESEKLFF. CDR3 coding DNA: TGTGCCAGCAGCTTATCGAGCAGGGAAAGTGAAAAACTGTTTTTT.

V usage is TRBV6-5 and J usage is TRBJ2-2; D unresolved. The germline gives CDR1 MNHEY, CDR2 SVGAGI. The CDR3 consists of 14 residues. Trimming shortened V by 0 bases and J by 6 bases, and 8 bases separated the two germline ends. CDR3 protein: CASSYSLSAGELFF. The CDR3, as DNA: TGTGCCAGCAGTTACTCGTTATCCGCCGGGGAGCTGTTTTTT.

The chain joins TRBV7-8 to TRBJ2-3, with D maybe TRBD2 (6 bases). CDR3 length: 16 amino acids. Per the germline V gene, CDR1 is SGHVS and CDR2 is FQNEAQ. V was clipped by 1 base and J by 1 base, with 12 bases between them. The chain's CDR3 is CASSLGGGWGTDTQYF. In DNA, the CDR3 is TGTGCCAGCAGCTTAGGTGGAGGGTGGGGCACAGATACGCAGTATTTT.

The genes are TRBV5-6 and TRBJ1-5; possible D gene TRBD1, 6 bases. Per the germline V gene, CDR1 is SGHDT and CDR2 is YYEEEE. The CDR3 is 14 residues long. Trimming shortened V by 3 bases and J by 5 bases, and 12 bases separated the two germline ends. The CDR3 is CASSSYREDQPQHF. The CDR3 bases are TGTGCCAGCAGCTCATACAGGGAAGATCAGCCCCAGCATTTT.

The sample holds a few counts of this clone. The rearrangement links TRBV25-1 to TRBJ1-1; no definite D call. In germline, CDR1 is MGHDK, CDR2 SYGVNS. V shed 3 bases and J shed 4 bases, with 12 bases lying between them. There are 14 residues in the CDR3. CDR3 amino acids: CASSESLGFTEAFF. The CDR3 DNA reads as TGTGCCAGCAGTGAGAGCCTGGGCTTCACTGAAGCTTTCTTT.

V usage is TRBV11-3 and J usage is TRBJ2-1, with 9 positions matching TRBD2. Germline V gene sequence: CDR1 SGHNT, CDR2 YENEEA. The CDR3 runs 15 residues. Trimming removed 5 bases from V and 6 bases from J; junction bases left unmatched: 8. In DNA form, the CDR3 reads TGTGCCAGCAGCGGCGGGGGGGCCGATGGCAATGAGCAGTTCTTC. It yields the protein CASSGGGADGNEQFF.

The rearrangement joins TRBV5-4 to TRBJ1-2; 8 positions agree with TRBD1. The CDR3 is made up of 15 amino acids. The trim removed 0 bases at V and 8 bases at J, leaving 9 bases unmatched. Germline CDR1 and CDR2: SGHNT and YYREEE (reference sequence). CDR3 DNA sequence: TGTGCCAGCAGCTTGGGGGGCGACAGGGGTGGAGGCTACACCTTC. The encoded protein is CASSLGGDRGGGYTF.

The chain has TRBV19 and TRBJ1-2, with TRBD1 identical over 8 bases. Germline CDR1 is LNHDA and CDR2 is SQIVND (reference sequence). Losses at the gene ends were 5 bases for V and 7 bases for J; bases not matched to a gene: 0. The CDR3 sequence is 11 residues long. CDR3 coding DNA: TGTGCCAGTAGTGACAGGGGTGGCTACACCTTC. Amino acids: CASSDRGGYTF. The full variable domain, its missing parts supplied by reference TRBV19 and TRBJ1-2, is DGGITQSPKYLFRKEGQNVTLSCEQNLNHDAMYWYRQDPGQGLRLIYYSQIVNDFQKGDIAEGYSVSREKKESFPLTVTSAQKNPTAFYLCASSDRGGYTFGSGTRLTVV.

The chain joins TRBV2 to TRBJ1-6, with 8 positions matching TRBD1. With 5 bases clipped from V and 9 bases from J, the junction kept 6 bases outside the gene matches. Germline CDR1 is SNHLY and CDR2 is FYNNEI. The CDR3 contains 14 residues. CDR3 in amino acids: CASSLDRVGSPLHF. Here the CDR3 DNA reads TGTGCCAGCAGTTTGGACAGGGTTGGTTCACCCCTCCACTTT. The full variable domain, in which reference TRBV2 and TRBJ1-6 provide the parts outside the CDR3, is EPEVTQTPSHQVTQMGQEVILRCVPISNHLYFYWYRQILGQKVEFLVSFYNNEISEKSEIFDDQFSVERPDGSNFTLKIRSTKLEDSAMYFCASSLDRVGSPLHFGNGTRLTVT.

V usage is TRBV6-1 and J usage is TRBJ2-5; D is possibly TRBD1 (5 bases). The V end lost 6 bases, the J end lost 5 bases, and 19 bases lay between the germline ends. Germline V gene data show CDR1 as MNHNS and CDR2 as SASEGT. The CDR3 is 15 amino acids. CDR3 DNA: TGTGCCAGCAGCTCGAGCCGCCAGGGTCAGGAGACCCAGTACTTC. This encodes CASSSSRQGQETQYF.

The chain carries TRBV5-1 and TRBJ1-5; D uncertain. The CDR3 runs 14 residues. V lost 4 bases to trimming and J lost 3 bases, with 11 bases between them. CDR1 and CDR2 from the germline V gene are SGHRS and YFSETQ. CDR3 bases: TGCGCCAGCAGCCCGACTTACCCCAATCAGCCCCAGCATTTT. Encoded protein: CASSPTYPNQPQHF.

V and J are TRBV7-3 and TRBJ2-2; D might be TRBD1 (6 bases). Trimming pared 5 bases from V and 6 bases from J, leaving 22 bases between. Per germline, CDR1 SGHTA and CDR2 FQGTGA. This CDR3 has 17 residues. DNA for the CDR3: TGTGCCAGCAGCCGCTCTCCGGGACAACCGACACCCGGGGAGCTGTTTTTT. Translation gives CASSRSPGQPTPGELFF.

V gene TRBV7-2 combines with J gene TRBJ2-7; TRBD1 matches at 7 bases. The germline V gene encodes CDR1 SGHTA and CDR2 FQGNSA. The V and J ends lost 5 bases and 2 bases, in that order; junction bases with no gene match: 15. The CDR3 totals 17 residues. The CDR3 DNA is TGTGCCAGCAGCCCACACCTACAGGGGCCAGTTGCCTACGAGCAGTACTTC. Translation gives CASSPHLQGPVAYEQYF.

The J gene is TRBJ2-7, the V gene TRBV7-9, with unresolved D. Trimming cost V 5 bases and J 2 bases, with 4 bases left between them. The germline V gene encodes CDR1 SEHNR and CDR2 FQNEAQ (reference sequence). The CDR3 length is 11 residues. DNA of the CDR3: TGTGCCAGCAGCCTAACCTACGAGCAGTACTTC. It translates to CASSLTYEQYF.

The chain joins TRBV6-1 to TRBJ1-2; D is uncertain. Germline V gene data show CDR1 as MNHNS and CDR2 as SASEGT. Trimming shortened V by 1 base and J by 5 bases, and 5 bases separated the two germline ends. There are 12 residues in the CDR3. CDR3: CASSEDKYGYTF. The CDR3, as DNA: TGTGCCAGCAGTGAAGATAAATATGGCTACACCTTC.

Turning to this clone: The germline gene is not matched at one end of the junction; a read error may be the cause. The chain couples TRBV6-5 to TRBJ1-2, with 9 nucleotides matching TRBD1. The CDR3 has 11 residues. Germline CDR1 reads MNHEY; CDR2 reads SVGAGI. CDR3 sequence: CASTPGQGFAF. In nucleotides, the CDR3 is TGTGCCAGCACCCCAGGACAGGGGTTCGCCTTC.

The chain joins TRBV4-1 to TRBJ2-3, with 8 positions matching TRBD2. Losses at the gene ends were 1 base for V and 5 bases for J; bases not matched to a gene: 5. This CDR3 contains 15 residues. Germline CDR1 and CDR2: MGHRA and YSYEKL. The CDR3 DNA reads as TGCGCCAGCAGCCAAGGTCCAAGCGGGGGAGATACGCAGTATTTT. As protein: CASSQGPSGGDTQYF.

Of note for this clone: Additional DNA sequences in this sample encode the identical CDR3. The J gene is TRBJ1-2, the V gene TRBV27; D possibly corresponds to TRBD1 (6 bases). The V gene lost 5 bases and the J gene lost 8 bases, with 18 bases spanning the gap. CDR3 length: 14 amino acids. CDR1 MNHEY and CDR2 SMNVEV come from the germline V gene (reference sequence). CDR3 DNA: TGTGCCAGCAGTCCCTTCAGGGGCTTTGAAGGCTACACCTTC. This gives the protein CASSPFRGFEGYTF.

The chain is built from TRBV10-1 and TRBJ1-1; D gene uncertain. The CDR3 runs 12 residues. V was shortened by 3 bases and J by 7 bases, with 9 bases between the two germline ends. CDR1 is WNHNN, CDR2 SYGVQD, per germline (reference sequence). The DNA for the CDR3 is TGCGCCAGCAGTGAAGAGGGTCGTGAAGCTTTCTTT. It is translated as CASSEEGREAFF.

This clone was recorded only once. V is TRBV29-1 and J is TRBJ1-1; 7 positions agree with TRBD1. Looked up from germline, CDR1 is SQVTM and CDR2 is ANQGSEA. The V and J ends lost 0 bases and 10 bases, in that order; junction bases with no gene match: 14. The CDR3 length is 15 residues. The CDR3 is CSVEEGGRGNSAAFF. The CDR3, as DNA: TGCAGCGTTGAAGAGGGCGGCAGGGGGAATTCGGCAGCTTTCTTT.

This clone was counted only a few times. V gene TRBV5-4 combines with J gene TRBJ2-5; 12 bases line up with TRBD2. V lost 4 bases and J lost 11; bases outside the gene matches: 9. Germline CDR1 SGHNT, CDR2 YYREEE (reference sequence). The CDR3 length is 14 residues. The CDR3 DNA follows: TGTGCCAGCAGCCCGAGACTAGCGGGGGATGATCAGTACTTC. It codes for CASSPRLAGDDQYF.

The chain couples TRBV5-4 to TRBJ1-2; 7 nucleotides match TRBD1. CDR3 length: 15 amino acids. CDR1 is SGHNT, CDR2 YYREEE, per germline (reference sequence). Losses at the gene ends were 1 base for V and 0 bases for J; bases not matched to a gene: 3. The CDR3 is CASSLQGTANYGYTF. CDR3 in DNA: TGTGCCAGCAGCTTGCAAGGGACAGCTAACTATGGCTACACCTTC.

The chain is built from TRBV29-1 and TRBJ1-2; 7 nucleotides match TRBD1. V dropped 7 bases and J dropped 4; count of bases not matched to a gene: 6. Per germline, CDR1 SQVTM and CDR2 ANQGSEA. The CDR3 loop spans 12 amino acids. CDR3 sequence reads: CSALGQTYGYTF. The CDR3 DNA reads as TGCAGCGCCCTGGGACAGACCTATGGCTACACCTTC.

CDR3 in DNA: TGTGCCAGTAGTATGGCGCCCACTACGTGGCCTGAAGCTTTCTTT. Its protein product is CASSMAPTTWPEAFF. The chain has TRBV19 and TRBJ1-1, with D hard to call. The CDR3 totals 15 residues. Trimming took 3 bases from V and 6 from J, leaving 17 bases between them. Germline loops: CDR1 LNHDA, CDR2 SQIVND (reference sequence). Full variable domain (remainder filled in from reference TRBV19 and TRBJ1-1): DGGITQSPKYLFRKEGQNVTLSCEQNLNHDAMYWYRQDPGQGLRLIYYSQIVNDFQKGDIAEGYSVSREKKESFPLTVTSAQKNPTAFYLCASSMAPTTWPEAFFGQGTRLTVV.